The 25 T cell receptor beta chains below come from one sample, sequenced in a study of T cell repertoires in cytomegalovirus infection. Via MiXCR, TCRdb re-called the reads, giving one row per CDR3 protein. The sample lists about 150,000 distinct CDR3 sequences, around 24% occurring once. The sequenced sample was PBMCs. The receptors here all came from a human donor in good health (CMV status not recorded). Some clones in this sample may be carry-over from other donors' samples.

Of note for this clonotype: Being one base from a much bigger clone, this may be a read error. The CDR3 loop reads CASRMDLSEDTLYF. The CDR3 nucleotides are TGTGCCAGCAGAATGGACCTCTCGGAGGACACCTTATATTTT. The rearrangement joins TRBV7-2 to TRBJ1-3; D possibly corresponds to TRBD1 (5 bases). This CDR3 contains 14 residues. Germline loops: CDR1 SGHTA, CDR2 FQGNSA.

This chain connects TRBV6-5 to TRBJ1-1; D may be TRBD1 (6 bases). Germline CDR1 and CDR2: MNHEY and SVGAGI. Deletions cut 5 bases from V and 5 bases from J, with 15 bases between. The CDR3 is 14 residues long. The CDR3 loop is CASSQLDSLTEAFF. The CDR3 region has the DNA TGTGCCAGCAGTCAACTGGACAGCCTGACTGAAGCTTTCTTT.

The chain couples TRBV12-5 to TRBJ2-5; D call uncertain. From germline, CDR1 is LGHNT and CDR2 FRNRAP. Trimming pared 1 base from V and 2 bases from J, leaving 11 bases between. The CDR3 is 15 amino acids. The CDR3, as DNA: TGTGCTAGTGGTTTGGGGATCGACAATCAAGAGACCCAGTACTTC. Its translation: CASGLGIDNQETQYF.

This clonotype has just a few counts. The V gene is TRBV2, the J gene TRBJ2-1; D may match TRBD1 or TRBD2 (5 bases each). CDR1 and CDR2 (germline): SNHLY, FYNNEI. The CDR3 sequence is 15 residues long. V dropped 0 bases and J dropped 9 bases, with 15 bases sitting between them. The CDR3 DNA reads as TGTGCCAGCAGTGAAGCGCTTGGGACGAGCGGTGAGCAGTTCTTC. Its protein is CASSEALGTSGEQFF.

This clonotype was found many times. V is TRBV7-3 and J is TRBJ2-1; tentatively, D is TRBD2 (5 bases). Per the germline V gene, CDR1 is SGHTA and CDR2 is FQGTGA. The CDR3 spans 17 residues. The V end was cut by 3 bases, the J end by 6 bases, with 21 bases between. The CDR3: CASSFSGTGGGSNEQFF. The CDR3 nucleotides are TGTGCCAGCAGCTTTTCGGGTACGGGTGGCGGGTCCAATGAGCAGTTCTTC.

This rearrangement joins TRBV27 to TRBJ2-7; TRBD2 agrees at 7 bases. V was pared by 4 bases and J by 3 bases, with 3 bases of the junction left unmatched. The CDR3 length is 13 residues. Germline lookup yields CDR1 MNHEY and CDR2 SMNVEV (reference sequence). The CDR3 is CASSWRENYEQYF. The CDR3 DNA reads TGTGCCAGCAGTTGGCGGGAGAACTACGAGCAGTACTTC.

The gene calls are TRBV5-4 and TRBJ1-1; TRBD1 agrees at 7 bases. Germline trimming cut 4 bases from V and 3 bases from J; bases unmatched to any gene: 9. Germline V gene sequence: CDR1 SGHNT, CDR2 YYREEE (reference sequence). This CDR3 spans 15 amino acids. DNA of the CDR3: TGTGCCAGCAGCACCCCGCGCACAGGGGACACTGAAGCTTTCTTT. Its protein is CASSTPRTGDTEAFF.

This clonotype was detected a few times. This chain joins TRBV5-5 and TRBJ2-2, with TRBD2 matching 14 bases. This CDR3 comprises 19 residues. V lost 4 bases to trimming and J lost 4 bases; unmatched junction nucleotides: 12. Germline V gives CDR1 SGHKS, CDR2 YYEKEE (reference sequence). The CDR3 loop is CASSRGAGTSGSSTGELFF. The CDR3 bases are TGTGCCAGCAGCCGCGGAGCCGGGACTAGCGGGAGCAGCACCGGGGAGCTGTTTTTT. Based on the CDR3 plus reference TRBV5-5 and TRBJ2-2, the full variable domain is DAGVTQSPTHLIKTRGQQVTLRCSPISGHKSVSWYQQVLGQGPQFIFQYYEKEERGRGNFPDRFSARQFPNYSSELNVNALLLGDSALYLCASSRGAGTSGSSTGELFFGEGSRLTVL.

The genes are TRBV19 and TRBJ1-5; D remains ambiguous. This CDR3 is 13 amino acids long. V was clipped by 5 bases and J by 3 bases, with 8 bases between them. Per germline, CDR1 LNHDA and CDR2 SQIVND (reference sequence). The chain's CDR3 is CASSEGHNQPQHF. CDR3 nucleotide sequence: TGTGCCAGTAGTGAAGGGCACAATCAGCCCCAGCATTTT.

The J gene is TRBJ2-4, the V gene TRBV20-1; possible D gene TRBD2, 6 bases. CDR1 and CDR2 (germline): DFQATT, SNEGSKA (reference sequence). The CDR3 has 16 amino acids. V was shortened by 3 bases and J by 3 bases, with 18 bases between the two germline ends. The CDR3 sequence: CSASQEEGWGKNIQYF. CDR3 bases: TGCAGTGCTAGTCAAGAGGAGGGGTGGGGCAAAAACATTCAGTACTTC.

This clonotype was seen more than once but under ten times. The chain carries TRBV12-3 or TRBV12-4 and TRBJ2-3, with D hard to call. Trimming removed 7 bases from V and 0 bases from J, with 8 bases in between. The CDR3 sequence is 13 residues long. The CDR3 region has the DNA TGTGCCAGCACGCGACCTAGCACAGATACGCAGTATTTT. Translating gives CASTRPSTDTQYF.

The sample holds many counts of this clonotype. The V and J genes are TRBV28 and TRBJ2-5; D unclear. V gave up 6 bases and J gave up 2 bases, with 10 bases separating them. Germline lookup yields CDR1 MDHEN and CDR2 SYDVKM. This CDR3 has 13 residues. This chain's CDR3 is CASSPGDQETQYF. CDR3 DNA sequence: TGTGCCAGCAGCCCCGGAGATCAAGAGACCCAGTACTTC.

The rearrangement joins TRBV7-9 to TRBJ1-2; the D gene is possibly TRBD1 (5 bases). The CDR3 loop spans 14 amino acids. Germline V CDR1 and CDR2: SEHNR, FQNEAQ (reference sequence). V lost 1 base and J lost 7, with 13 bases in between. The CDR3 DNA reads TGTGCCAGCAGCTTAGTAGAGGGGACGGTTGGCTACACCTTC. Amino acids: CASSLVEGTVGYTF. Full variable domain (rest looked up from reference TRBV7-9 and TRBJ1-2): DTGVSQNPRHKITKRGQNVTFRCDPISEHNRLYWYRQTLGQGPEFLTYFQNEAQLEKSRLLSDRFSAERPKGSFSTLEIQRTEQGDSAMYLCASSLVEGTVGYTFGSGTRLTVV.

The chain employs TRBV6-1 and TRBJ2-7, with a tentative D call TRBD1 (6 bases). V lost 6 bases and J lost 4, with 10 bases in between. Germline values: CDR1 MNHNS, CDR2 SASEGT. The length of the CDR3 is 12 residues. The CDR3 region is CASRGALYEQYF. The CDR3 nucleotides are TGTGCCAGCAGGGGGGCCCTTTACGAGCAGTACTTC.

This clonotype came up a few times. At one end the junction does not follow the germline gene, possibly because of a read error. V usage is TRBV29-1 and J usage is TRBJ2-3, with TRBD2 matching 8 bases. The CDR3 loop spans 13 amino acids. In germline, CDR1 is SQVTM, CDR2 ANQGSEA. The CDR3 spells CSVEAGVADTQYF. CDR3 nucleotide sequence: TGCAGCGTGGAAGCGGGAGTCGCAGATACGCAGTATTTT.

A word on this clonotype: A much larger clone is a single base away; this may be a read error. The genes are TRBV7-2 and TRBJ2-3; 7 bases line up with TRBD2. This CDR3 has 15 residues. Germline V gene sequence: CDR1 SGHTA, CDR2 FQGNSA. For the CDR3, the DNA is TGTGCCAGCACCCCCTTAGCGGGCAGCACAGTTACGCAGTATTTT. Residues: CASTPLAGSTVTQYF.

This clonotype was counted between two and nine times. The chain recombines TRBV7-4 with TRBJ1-2; D unclear. The CDR3 has 13 residues. V was trimmed by 0 bases and J by 8 bases, leaving 10 bases between them. CDR1 and CDR2 from the germline V gene are SGHVT and SQSDAQ. The CDR3 reads CASSLAEVGGYTF. In nucleotides, the CDR3 is TGTGCCAGCAGCTTAGCGGAGGTAGGAGGCTACACCTTC.

This clonotype was detected a few times. CDR3 DNA: TGCAGCGTCGGGACAGGGGAGCGAGATCAGCCCCAGCATTTT. This sequence encodes CSVGTGERDQPQHF. The chain is built from TRBV29-1 and TRBJ1-5; 10 positions match TRBD1. The CDR3 is made up of 14 amino acids. Germline V gene data show CDR1 as SQVTM and CDR2 as ANQGSEA. V gave up 6 bases and J gave up 5 bases; unmatched junction bases: 7.

This clonotype occurred many times. The V gene is TRBV7-2, the J gene TRBJ2-1; no definite D call. Trimming took off 2 bases at V and 9 bases at J, with 5 bases between the two ends. Per germline, CDR1 SGHTA and CDR2 FQGNSA. The CDR3 covers 11 residues. The DNA of the CDR3 is TGTGCCAGCAGCTTAATGGCTGAGCAGTTCTTC. It specifies CASSLMAEQFF.

This clonotype was seen more than once but under ten times. The rearrangement uses TRBV29-1 and TRBJ1-2; 11 nucleotides line up with TRBD1. The trim removed 0 bases at V and 6 bases at J, leaving 6 bases unmatched. Germline values: CDR1 SQVTM, CDR2 ANQGSEA. The CDR3 is made up of 15 amino acids. The CDR3 DNA is TGCAGCGTTGAAGATCAGTGGACAGGGGGCGATGGCTACACCTTC. It specifies CSVEDQWTGGDGYTF.

The chain is built from TRBV12-3 or TRBV12-4 and TRBJ2-7, with a tentative D call TRBD2 (6 bases). The CDR3 length is 15 residues. Trimming took off 4 bases at V and 3 bases at J, with 16 bases between the two ends. The CDR3, as DNA: TGTGCCAGCAGTTCCGGGAGCGAAATGAACTACGAGCAGTACTTC. Protein: CASSSGSEMNYEQYF.

The V gene is TRBV7-9, the J gene TRBJ2-5, with 7 bases that match TRBD2. The CDR3 is made up of 16 amino acids. J lost 3 bases, V lost 5 bases, and 12 bases had no gene match. Germline CDR1 reads SEHNR; CDR2 reads FQNEAQ (reference sequence). CDR3 protein: CASSPSRGGSEETQYF. In nucleotides, the CDR3 is TGTGCCAGCAGCCCCAGCCGAGGCGGGAGCGAAGAGACCCAGTACTTC.

The V gene is TRBV4-1, the J gene TRBJ2-7; D ambiguous. From germline, CDR1 is MGHRA and CDR2 YSYEKL. Trimming removed 0 bases at V and 2 bases at J, with 14 bases between. The length of the CDR3 is 16 residues. The CDR3 sequence is CASSQDAGNRAYEQYF. CDR3 nucleotides: TGCGCCAGCAGCCAAGATGCTGGGAATAGAGCCTACGAGCAGTACTTC.

This clonotype was counted a few times. This chain uses TRBV9 with TRBJ2-5; D not resolved. The CDR3 covers 14 residues. V was pared by 0 bases and J by 0 bases, with 6 bases between. CDR1 is SGDLS, CDR2 YYNGEE, per germline. CDR3 coding DNA: TGTGCCAGCAGCGTAGTTCCTGACCAAGAGACCCAGTACTTC. Its protein is CASSVVPDQETQYF.

This clonotype was recorded many times. The chain joins TRBV28 to TRBJ2-7; unclear D gene. The V gene's germline CDR1 is MDHEN and CDR2 SYDVKM. The CDR3 totals 11 residues. The germline V and J ends were trimmed by 6 bases and 4 bases, with 7 bases remaining between them. CDR3 DNA sequence: TGTGCCAGCAGCACTGGGTACGAGCAGTACTTC. The encoded protein is CASSTGYEQYF.